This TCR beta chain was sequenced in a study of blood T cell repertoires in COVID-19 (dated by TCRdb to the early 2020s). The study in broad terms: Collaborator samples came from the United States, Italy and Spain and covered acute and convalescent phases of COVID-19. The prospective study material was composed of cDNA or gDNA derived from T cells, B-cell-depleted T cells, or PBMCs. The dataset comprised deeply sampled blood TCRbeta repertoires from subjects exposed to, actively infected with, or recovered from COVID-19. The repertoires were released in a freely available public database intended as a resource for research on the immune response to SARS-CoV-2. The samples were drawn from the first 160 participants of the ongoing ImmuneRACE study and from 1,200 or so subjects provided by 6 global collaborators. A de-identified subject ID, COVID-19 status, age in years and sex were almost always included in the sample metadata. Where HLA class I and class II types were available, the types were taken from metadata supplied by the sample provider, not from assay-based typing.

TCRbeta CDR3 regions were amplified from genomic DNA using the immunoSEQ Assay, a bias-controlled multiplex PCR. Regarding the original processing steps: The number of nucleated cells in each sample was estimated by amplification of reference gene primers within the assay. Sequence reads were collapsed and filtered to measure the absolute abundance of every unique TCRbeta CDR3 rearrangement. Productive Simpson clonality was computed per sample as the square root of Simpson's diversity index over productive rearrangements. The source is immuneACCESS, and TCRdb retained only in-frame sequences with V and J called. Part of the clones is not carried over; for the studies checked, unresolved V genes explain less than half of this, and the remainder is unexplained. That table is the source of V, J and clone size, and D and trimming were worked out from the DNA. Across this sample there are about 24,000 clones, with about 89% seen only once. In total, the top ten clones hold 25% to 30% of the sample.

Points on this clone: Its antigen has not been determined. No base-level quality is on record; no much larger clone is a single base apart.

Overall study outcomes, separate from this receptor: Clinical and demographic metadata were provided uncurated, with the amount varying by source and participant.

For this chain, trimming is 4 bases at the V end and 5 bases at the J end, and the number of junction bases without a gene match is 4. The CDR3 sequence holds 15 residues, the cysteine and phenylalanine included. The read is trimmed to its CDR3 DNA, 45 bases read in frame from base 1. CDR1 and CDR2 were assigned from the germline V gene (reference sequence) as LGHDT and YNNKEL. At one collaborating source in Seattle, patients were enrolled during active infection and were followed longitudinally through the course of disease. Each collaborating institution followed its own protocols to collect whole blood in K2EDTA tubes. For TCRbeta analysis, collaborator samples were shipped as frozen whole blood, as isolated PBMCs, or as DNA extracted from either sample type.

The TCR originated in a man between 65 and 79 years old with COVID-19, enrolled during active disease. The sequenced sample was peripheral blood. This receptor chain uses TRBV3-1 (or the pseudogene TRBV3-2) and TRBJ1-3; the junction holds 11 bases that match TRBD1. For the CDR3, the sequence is CASSPRTGGRNTIYF. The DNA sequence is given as TGTGCCAGCAGCCCCAGGACAGGGGGCCGAAACACCATATATTTT.